This T cell receptor beta chain was identified during a study of T cells in women clearing cervical HPV infection. General study findings and limits: T-cell numbers per sample were unknown and may explain richness differences.

Method: immunoSEQ multiplex PCR; TCRdb's copy keeps in-frame clones and lacks some. The sample is made up of 27,000 or so clones, and the top ten hold approximately 12% of it. With 4 bases removed from V and 4 bases from J, the gap between germline ends came to 8 bases. Germline assignment: CDR1 SGHVS and CDR2 FNYEAQ. This CDR3 region has 13 residues. Regarding this clone: Antigen: not known. The observed sequence ends 3 residues before the CDR3 terminus, with the missing tail filled in from the germline J gene.

This chain connects TRBV7-6 to TRBJ2-1, with D possibly matching TRBD2 (5 bases). The sequencing sample was made of blood buffy coat. This TCR came from a woman between 18 and 69 years old with a cervical HPV16 infection that either progressed to CIN3+ or cleared (not recorded which). CDR3 bases read: TGTGCCAGCAGCTCGGACTTATACAATGAG. This gives the protein CASSSDLYNE. The full CDR3 sequence reads CASSSDLYNEQFF. The variable domain in full, completed from reference TRBV7-6 and TRBJ2-1, reads GAGVSQSPRYKVTKRGQDVALRCDPISGHVSLYWYRQALGQGPEFLTYFNYEAQQDKSGLPNDRFSAERPEGSISTLTIQRTEQRDSAMYRCASSSDLYNEQFFGPGTRLTVL.